A selection of T cell receptor beta chains follows, all from one sample in a study of identical twins. A single record per CDR3 protein comes from TCRdb applying MiXCR to the 5' RACE reads. The repertoire holds under 800,000 distinct CDR3 sequences, 21% seen once, with about 4.3% in the top ten. These data were also reused for a study on T cells expressing NK-cell markers.

The sequencing sample was made of PBMCs. Receptors originate from a young woman in good health. Each CDR3 is given with its conserved first and last residue. A D gene is named only where the DNA matches it firmly. Only some rows state a clone size, as once, few, many or a class for expanded clones.

TRBV20-1	TRBD2	TRBJ2-4	.	CSASGLGAKNIQYF	TGCAGTGCTAGCGGACTAGGAGCCAAAAACATTCAGTACTTC
TRBV29-1	.	TRBJ2-1	many	CSLGPSSYNEQFF	TGCAGCCTCGGTCCGAGCTCCTACAATGAGCAGTTCTTC
TRBV12-3/TRBV12-4	.	TRBJ1-1	many	CASSLRELNTEAFF	TGTGCCAGCAGTTTGAGGGAGCTGAACACTGAAGCTTTCTTT
TRBV5-1	.	TRBJ1-5	.	CASSEPGQPQHF	TGCGCCAGCAGCGAACCGGGACAGCCCCAGCATTTT
TRBV12-3/TRBV12-4	.	TRBJ2-7	few	CASSRRVFPYEQYF	TGTGCCAGCAGCCGGCGCGTTTTCCCCTACGAGCAGTACTTC
TRBV7-9	.	TRBJ2-5	few	CASSPSLMTQYF	TGTGCCAGCAGCCCTTCTTTAATGACCCAGTACTTC
TRBV27	TRBD1	TRBJ2-3	few	CAKGAGQGGRTDTQYF	TGTGCCAAGGGGGCGGGACAGGGGGGACGCACAGATACGCAGTATTTT
TRBV20-1	TRBD2	TRBJ2-5	once	CSASPGLAHETQYF	TGCAGTGCTAGTCCGGGACTAGCCCATGAGACCCAGTACTTC
TRBV18	.	TRBJ1-1	.	CASSPLSVNTEAFF	TGTGCCAGCTCACCATTATCGGTGAACACTGAAGCTTTCTTT
TRBV10-3	.	TRBJ2-3	.	CAISPAADTQYF	TGTGCCATCAGCCCGGCGGCAGATACGCAGTATTTT
TRBV7-2	.	TRBJ2-5	.	CASSSRSRETQYF	TGTGCCAGCAGCTCCCGAAGCCGGGAGACCCAGTACTTC